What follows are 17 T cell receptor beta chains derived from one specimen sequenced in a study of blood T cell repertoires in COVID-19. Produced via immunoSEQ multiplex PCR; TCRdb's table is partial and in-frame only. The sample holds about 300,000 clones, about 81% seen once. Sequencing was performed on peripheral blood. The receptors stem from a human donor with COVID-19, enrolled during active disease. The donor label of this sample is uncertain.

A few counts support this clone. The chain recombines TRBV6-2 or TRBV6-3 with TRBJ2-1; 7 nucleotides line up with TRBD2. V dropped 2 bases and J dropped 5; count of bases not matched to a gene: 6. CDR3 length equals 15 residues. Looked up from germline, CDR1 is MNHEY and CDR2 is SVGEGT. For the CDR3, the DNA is TGTGCCAGCAGTTACCGCCGGACTAGGGACAATGAGCAGTTCTTC. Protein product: CASSYRRTRDNEQFF.

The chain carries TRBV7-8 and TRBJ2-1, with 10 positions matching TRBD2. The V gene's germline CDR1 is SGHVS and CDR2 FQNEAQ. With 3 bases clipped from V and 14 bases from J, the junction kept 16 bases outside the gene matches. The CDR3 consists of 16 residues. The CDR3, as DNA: TGTGCCAGCAGCTTCAACGGGCGCGGAGCGGGAGGGGTAAAGTTCTTC. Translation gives CASSFNGRGAGGVKFF.

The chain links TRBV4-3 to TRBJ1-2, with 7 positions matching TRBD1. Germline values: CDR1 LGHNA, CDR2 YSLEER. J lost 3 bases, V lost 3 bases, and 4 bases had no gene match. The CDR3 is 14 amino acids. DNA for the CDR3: TGCGCCAGCAGCCACTACCAGGGGGACTATGGCTACACCTTC. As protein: CASSHYQGDYGYTF.

The CDR3 loop is CASSELRNSNQPQHF. In nucleotides, the CDR3 is TGTGCCAGCAGTGAATTGAGGAATAGCAATCAGCCCCAGCATTTT. V usage is TRBV6-1 and J usage is TRBJ1-5; unclear D gene. The V gene lost 2 bases and the J gene lost 0 bases, with 8 bases spanning the gap. The CDR3 covers 15 residues. Germline-derived CDR1 and CDR2 are MNHNS and SASEGT.

For the CDR3, the DNA is TGTGCCAGCAGTCCGAGGACAGCCTCCGGTGAAAAACTGTTTTTT. This translates into CASSPRTASGEKLFF. V gene TRBV27 combines with J gene TRBJ1-4; D may be TRBD1 (6 bases). Trimming removed 5 bases at V and 7 bases at J, with 17 bases between. Germline V gene sequence: CDR1 MNHEY, CDR2 SMNVEV (reference sequence). The CDR3 has 15 residues.

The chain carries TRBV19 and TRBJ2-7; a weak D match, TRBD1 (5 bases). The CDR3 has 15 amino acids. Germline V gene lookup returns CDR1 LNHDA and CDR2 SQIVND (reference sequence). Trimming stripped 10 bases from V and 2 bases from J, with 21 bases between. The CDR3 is CATKPSGLVTYEQYF. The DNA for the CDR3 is TGTGCCACTAAACCTTCAGGGCTAGTAACCTACGAGCAGTACTTC.

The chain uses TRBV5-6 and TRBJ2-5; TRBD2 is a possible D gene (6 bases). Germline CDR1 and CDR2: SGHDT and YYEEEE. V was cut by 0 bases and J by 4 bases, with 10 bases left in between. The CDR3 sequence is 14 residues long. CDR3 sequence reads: CASSLAEGGETQYF. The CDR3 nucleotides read TGTGCCAGCAGCTTGGCGGAGGGTGGAGAGACCCAGTACTTC.

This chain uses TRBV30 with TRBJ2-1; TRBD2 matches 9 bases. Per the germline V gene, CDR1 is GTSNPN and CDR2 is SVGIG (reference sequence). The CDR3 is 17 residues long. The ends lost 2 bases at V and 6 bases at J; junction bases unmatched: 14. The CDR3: CAWSPVGPSGTTNEQFF. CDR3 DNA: TGTGCCTGGAGTCCTGTCGGACCTAGCGGGACAACCAATGAGCAGTTCTTC.

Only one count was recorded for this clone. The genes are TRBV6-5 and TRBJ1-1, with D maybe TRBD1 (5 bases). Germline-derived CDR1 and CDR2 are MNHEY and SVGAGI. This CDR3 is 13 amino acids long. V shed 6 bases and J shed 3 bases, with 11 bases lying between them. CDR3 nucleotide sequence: TGTGCCAGCAGGGCAGGGCCGCACACTGAAGCTTTCTTT. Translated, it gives CASRAGPHTEAFF.

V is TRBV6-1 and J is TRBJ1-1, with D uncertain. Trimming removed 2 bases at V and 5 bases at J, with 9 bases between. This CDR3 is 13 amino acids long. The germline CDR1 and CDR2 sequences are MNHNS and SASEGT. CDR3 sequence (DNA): TGTGCCAGCAGTGAAAATCGGGTGACTGAAGCTTTCTTT. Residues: CASSENRVTEAFF.

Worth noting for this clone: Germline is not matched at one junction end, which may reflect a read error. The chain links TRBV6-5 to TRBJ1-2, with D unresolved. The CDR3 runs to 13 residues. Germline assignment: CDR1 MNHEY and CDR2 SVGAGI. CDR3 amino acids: CASSYSIGSVEDF. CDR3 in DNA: TGTGCCAGCAGTTACTCGATCGGGTCTGTAGAGGATTTC.

CDR3: CASSPRQINYEQYF. In nucleotides, the CDR3 is TGTGCCAGCAGCCCCCGACAGATAAACTACGAGCAGTACTTC. The V and J genes are TRBV7-9 and TRBJ2-7, with a tentative D call TRBD1 (5 bases). The V gene's germline CDR1 is SEHNR and CDR2 FQNEAQ (reference sequence). CDR3 length equals 14 residues. The germline V and J ends were trimmed by 5 bases and 3 bases, with 14 bases remaining between them.

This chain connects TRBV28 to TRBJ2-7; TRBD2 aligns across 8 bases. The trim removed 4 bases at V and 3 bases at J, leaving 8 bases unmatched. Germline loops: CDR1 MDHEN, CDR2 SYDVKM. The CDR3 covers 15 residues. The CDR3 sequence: CASSSPAGAFYEQYF. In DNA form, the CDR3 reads TGTGCCAGCAGTTCACCAGCGGGAGCCTTCTACGAGCAGTACTTC.

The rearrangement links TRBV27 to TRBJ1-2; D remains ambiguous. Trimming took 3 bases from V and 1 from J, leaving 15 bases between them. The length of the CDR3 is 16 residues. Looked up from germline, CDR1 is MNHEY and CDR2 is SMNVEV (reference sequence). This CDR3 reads CASSLRVGLDNYGYTF. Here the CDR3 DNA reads TGTGCCAGCAGTTTGCGGGTAGGACTAGATAACTATGGCTACACCTTC.

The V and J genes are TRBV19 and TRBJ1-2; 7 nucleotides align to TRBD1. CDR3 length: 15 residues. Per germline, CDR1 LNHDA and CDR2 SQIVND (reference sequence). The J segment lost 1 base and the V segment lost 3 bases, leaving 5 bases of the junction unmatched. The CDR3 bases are TGTGCCAGTAGTATCAGGGACAGCGATAACTATGGCTACACCTTC. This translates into CASSIRDSDNYGYTF. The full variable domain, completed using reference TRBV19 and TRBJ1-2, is DGGITQSPKYLFRKEGQNVTLSCEQNLNHDAMYWYRQDPGQGLRLIYYSQIVNDFQKGDIAEGYSVSREKKESFPLTVTSAQKNPTAFYLCASSIRDSDNYGYTFGSGTRLTVV.

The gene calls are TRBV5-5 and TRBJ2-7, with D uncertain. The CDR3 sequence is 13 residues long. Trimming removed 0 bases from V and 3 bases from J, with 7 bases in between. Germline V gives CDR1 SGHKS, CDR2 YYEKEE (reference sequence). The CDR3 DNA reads TGTGCCAGCAGCTTGGGGCCTTACTACGAGCAGTACTTC. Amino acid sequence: CASSLGPYYEQYF.

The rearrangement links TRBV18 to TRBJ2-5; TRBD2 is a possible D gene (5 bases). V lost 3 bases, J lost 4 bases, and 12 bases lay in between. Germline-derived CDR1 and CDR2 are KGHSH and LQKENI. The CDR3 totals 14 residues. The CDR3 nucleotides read TGTGCCAGCTCACCGTCCCCGGGGAGAGAGACCCAGTACTTC. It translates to CASSPSPGRETQYF.